A single sample is the source of the 9 T cell receptor beta chains below, sequenced in a study of blood T cell repertoires in COVID-19. The table came from immunoSEQ multiplex PCR; TCRdb's copy has only in-frame clones and leaves some out. The sample includes 60,000 to 75,000 clones, around 66% of them seen just once. The sample was PBMCs or T cells enriched from blood (not recorded which). These receptors were obtained from a woman aged 60-75 years who had been exposed to COVID-19.

The gene calls are TRBV5-1 and TRBJ1-1, with a possible D match to TRBD1 (5 bases). Germline loops: CDR1 SGHRS, CDR2 YFSETQ. V was clipped by 2 bases and J by 5 bases, with 16 bases between them. The CDR3 is made up of 15 amino acids. The CDR3 bases are TGCGCCAGCAGCTTAAGTCTCGGGGGGGAAACTGAAGCTTTCTTT. Protein sequence: CASSLSLGGETEAFF.

This clone was recorded many times. CDR3 in amino acids: CASSLEAYTEAFF. The CDR3 DNA is TGCGCCAGCAGCTTGGAAGCTTACACTGAAGCTTTCTTT. The rearrangement joins TRBV5-1 to TRBJ1-1; no reliable D call. This CDR3 region has 13 residues. Trimming took 0 bases from V and 3 from J, leaving 6 bases between them. Germline loops: CDR1 SGHRS, CDR2 YFSETQ.

This clone has only one observation. DNA for the CDR3: TGTGCCAGTAGTATCCTCTCTGGAAACACCATATATTTT. Translated: CASSILSGNTIYF. The V call is TRBV19, the J call TRBJ1-3, with D hard to call. CDR3 size: 13 residues. Germline V gene sequence: CDR1 LNHDA, CDR2 SQIVND (reference sequence). Trimming took 3 bases from V and 0 from J, leaving 3 bases between them.

V gene TRBV6-5 combines with J gene TRBJ2-5, with 8 bases aligning to TRBD2. With V trimmed by 2 bases and J by 0 bases, 5 bases remained unmatched. The CDR3 covers 16 residues. The germline gives CDR1 MNHEY, CDR2 SVGAGI. CDR3 sequence (DNA): TGTGCCAGCAGTTACGTAGCGGGGATGTACCAAGAGACCCAGTACTTC. It specifies CASSYVAGMYQETQYF.

V gene TRBV10-3 combines with J gene TRBJ2-2; D is undetermined. The CDR3 runs 14 residues. The V end lost 2 bases, the J end lost 0 bases, and 4 bases lay between the germline ends. Germline lookup yields CDR1 ENHRY and CDR2 SYGVKD. CDR3 DNA: TGTGCCATCAGTGAGGGGCCGAACACCGGGGAGCTGTTTTTT. Its protein is CAISEGPNTGELFF.

This chain connects TRBV19 to TRBJ1-1; D is perhaps TRBD1 (6 bases). The CDR3 loop spans 14 amino acids. V lost 7 bases, J lost 8 bases, and 20 bases lay in between. Germline lookup yields CDR1 LNHDA and CDR2 SQIVND (reference sequence). CDR3 amino acids: CASMKTAPGTEAFF. CDR3 coding DNA: TGTGCCAGTATGAAAACAGCCCCTGGGACAGAAGCTTTCTTT. The full variable domain, with the rest looked up from reference TRBV19 and TRBJ1-1, is DGGITQSPKYLFRKEGQNVTLSCEQNLNHDAMYWYRQDPGQGLRLIYYSQIVNDFQKGDIAEGYSVSREKKESFPLTVTSAQKNPTAFYLCASMKTAPGTEAFFGQGTRLTVV.

The chain joins TRBV10-3 to TRBJ2-7; D might be TRBD1 (5 bases). Germline-derived CDR1 and CDR2 are ENHRY and SYGVKD. The CDR3 sequence is 12 residues long. V shed 5 bases and J shed 1 base, with 6 bases lying between them. For the CDR3, the DNA is TGTGCCATCAGTTCAGGGTCCTACGAGCAGTACTTC. As protein: CAISSGSYEQYF.

This clone was found once. The chain recombines TRBV30 with TRBJ1-2; 8 bases align to TRBD1. This CDR3 is built from 14 residues. V was clipped by 3 bases and J by 4 bases; unmatched bases: 7. Germline V gene data show CDR1 as GTSNPN and CDR2 as SVGIG (reference sequence). CDR3 DNA: TGTGCCTGGAGCCCCGGACAGGGACCCTATGGCTACACCTTC. Protein sequence: CAWSPGQGPYGYTF.

This chain connects TRBV18 to TRBJ2-1, with a tentative D call TRBD1 (6 bases). The germline V gene encodes CDR1 KGHSH and CDR2 LQKENI. The CDR3 is made up of 14 amino acids. V was clipped by 3 bases and J by 7 bases, with 13 bases between them. Here the CDR3 reads CASSPQQGLNEQFF. CDR3 DNA sequence: TGTGCCAGCTCACCCCAACAGGGTCTGAATGAGCAGTTCTTC.